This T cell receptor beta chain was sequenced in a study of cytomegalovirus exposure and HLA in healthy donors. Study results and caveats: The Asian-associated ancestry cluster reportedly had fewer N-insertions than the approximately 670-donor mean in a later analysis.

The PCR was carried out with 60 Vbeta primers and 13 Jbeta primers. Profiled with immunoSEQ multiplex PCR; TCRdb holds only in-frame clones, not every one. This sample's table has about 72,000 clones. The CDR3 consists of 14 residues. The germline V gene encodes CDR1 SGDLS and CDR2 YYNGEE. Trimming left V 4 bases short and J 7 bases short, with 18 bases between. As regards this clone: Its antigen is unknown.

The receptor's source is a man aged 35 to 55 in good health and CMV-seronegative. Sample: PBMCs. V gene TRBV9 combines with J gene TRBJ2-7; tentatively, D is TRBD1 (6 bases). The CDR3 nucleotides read TGTGCCAGCAGCCCACCCCCAGGGGCAGGAGAGCAGTACTTC. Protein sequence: CASSPPPGAGEQYF.